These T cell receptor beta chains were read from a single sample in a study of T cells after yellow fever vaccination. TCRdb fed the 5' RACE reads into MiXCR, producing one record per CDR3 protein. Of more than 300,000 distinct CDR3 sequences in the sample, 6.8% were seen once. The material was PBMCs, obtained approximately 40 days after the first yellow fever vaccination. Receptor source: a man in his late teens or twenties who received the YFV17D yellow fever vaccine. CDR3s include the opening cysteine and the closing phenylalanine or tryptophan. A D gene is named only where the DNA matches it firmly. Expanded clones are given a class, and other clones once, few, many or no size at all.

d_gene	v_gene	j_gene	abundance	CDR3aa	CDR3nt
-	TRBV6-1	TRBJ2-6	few	CASRQYSSGANVLTF	TGTGCCAGCAGACAGTATTCCTCTGGGGCCAACGTCCTGACTTTC
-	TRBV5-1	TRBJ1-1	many	CASSAGDLMNTEAFF	TGCGCCAGCAGCGCGGGAGACTTAATGAACACTGAAGCTTTCTTT
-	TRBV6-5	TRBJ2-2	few	CASSLGLVRDTGELFF	TGTGCCAGCAGTTTGGGATTAGTTAGGGACACCGGGGAGCTGTTTTTT
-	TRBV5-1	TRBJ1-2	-	CASSPHGQHGYTF	TGCGCCAGCAGTCCCCACGGACAGCATGGCTACACCTTC
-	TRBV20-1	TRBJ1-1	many	CSGEGEGVNTEAFF	TGCAGTGGGGAGGGTGAGGGAGTGAACACTGAAGCTTTCTTT
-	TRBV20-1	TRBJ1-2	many	CSAAAPVSNYGYTF	TGCAGTGCTGCGGCTCCGGTCTCTAACTATGGCTACACCTTC
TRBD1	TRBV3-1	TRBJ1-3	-	CASRGQFLSGNTIYF	TGTGCCAGCAGGGGACAGTTTCTCTCTGGAAACACCATATATTTT
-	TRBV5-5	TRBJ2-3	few	CASSVGSLDTQYF	TGTGCCAGCAGCGTTGGAAGTCTAGATACGCAGTATTTT
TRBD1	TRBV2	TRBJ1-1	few	CASSVQTGVWTEAFF	TGTGCCAGCAGTGTCCAGACAGGGGTTTGGACTGAAGCTTTCTTT
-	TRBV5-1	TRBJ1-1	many	CASSLSVVNTEAFF	TGCGCCAGCAGCTTATCGGTTGTAAACACTGAAGCTTTCTTT
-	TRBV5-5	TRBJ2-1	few	CASSLVATSSYNEQFF	TGTGCCAGCAGCTTGGTAGCGACGAGCTCCTACAATGAGCAGTTCTTC
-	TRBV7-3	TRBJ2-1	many	CASSLGGASYNEQFF	TGTGCCAGCAGCTTAGGGGGCGCCTCCTACAATGAGCAGTTCTTC
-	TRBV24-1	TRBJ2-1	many	CATGGSSYNEQFF	TGTGCCACCGGGGGGAGCTCCTACAATGAGCAGTTCTTC
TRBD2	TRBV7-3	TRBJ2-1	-	CASSLTRLAGGYNEQFF	TGTGCCAGCAGCTTAACCCGACTAGCGGGGGGTTACAATGAGCAGTTCTTC
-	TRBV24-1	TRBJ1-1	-	CATSAQGRTEAFF	TGTGCCACCAGTGCTCAGGGAAGGACTGAAGCTTTCTTT
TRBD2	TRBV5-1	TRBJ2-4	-	CASSLLAGEPSDIQYF	TGCGCCAGCAGCTTACTAGCGGGGGAGCCGTCGGACATTCAGTACTTC
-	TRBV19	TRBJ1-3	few	CASSTGNTIYF	TGTGCCAGTAGTACTGGAAACACCATATATTTT
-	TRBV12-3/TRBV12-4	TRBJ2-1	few	CASRTVGGNNEQFF	TGTGCCAGCAGGACGGTAGGAGGGAACAATGAGCAGTTCTTC
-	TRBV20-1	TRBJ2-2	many	CSARDGGELFF	TGCAGTGCTAGAGATGGCGGGGAGCTGTTTTTT
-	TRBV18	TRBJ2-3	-	CASSPLYLATDTQYF	TGTGCCAGCTCACCACTTTACCTAGCCACAGATACGCAGTATTTT
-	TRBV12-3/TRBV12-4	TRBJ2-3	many	CASSSRGTDTQYF	TGTGCCAGCAGTTCAAGGGGCACAGATACGCAGTATTTT
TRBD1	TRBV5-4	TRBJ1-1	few	CASSPGGQMNTEAFF	TGTGCCAGCAGCCCAGGGGGACAGATGAACACTGAAGCTTTCTTT
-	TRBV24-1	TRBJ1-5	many	CATTQSGNQPQHF	TGTGCCACCACTCAAAGTGGGAATCAGCCCCAGCATTTT
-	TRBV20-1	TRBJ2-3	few	CSGSSGTQGAYTQYF	TGCAGTGGCAGTTCCGGGACCCAGGGTGCGTATACGCAGTATTTT
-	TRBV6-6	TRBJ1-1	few	CASGDKDITEAFF	TGTGCCAGCGGAGACAAAGATATCACTGAAGCTTTCTTT
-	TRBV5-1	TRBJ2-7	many	CASSLEGNEQYF	TGCGCCAGCAGCTTGGAGGGTAACGAGCAGTACTTC
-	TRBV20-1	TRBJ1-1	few	CSASGPTSTEAFF	TGCAGTGCTAGCGGTCCCACGAGCACTGAAGCTTTCTTT
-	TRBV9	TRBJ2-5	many	CASSPGGFQETQYF	TGTGCCAGCAGCCCCGGAGGGTTCCAAGAGACCCAGTACTTC
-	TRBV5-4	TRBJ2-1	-	CASSPRPGISSYNEQFF	TGTGCCAGCAGCCCCCGCCCGGGGATCAGCTCCTACAATGAGCAGTTCTTC
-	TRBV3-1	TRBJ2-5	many	CASSQDRGARTQETQYF	TGTGCCAGCAGCCAAGATCGGGGTGCGCGGACCCAGGAGACCCAGTACTTC
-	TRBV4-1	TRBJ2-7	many	CASSQVRQGFYEQYF	TGCGCCAGCAGCCAAGTGCGGCAGGGCTTCTACGAGCAGTACTTC
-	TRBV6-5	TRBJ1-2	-	CASSYSREYGYTF	TGTGCCAGCAGTTATTCCCGCGAGTATGGCTACACCTTC
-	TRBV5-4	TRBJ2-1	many	CASNVVGDEQFF	TGTGCCAGCAACGTTGTCGGCGATGAGCAGTTCTTC
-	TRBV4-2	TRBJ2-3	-	CASSQLTAVRSDTQYF	TGTGCCAGCAGCCAATTGACGGCAGTTCGCTCCGATACGCAGTATTTT
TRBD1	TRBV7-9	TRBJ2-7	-	CASSPRTGLGYEQYF	TGTGCCAGCAGCCCAAGGACAGGGCTCGGCTACGAGCAGTACTTC
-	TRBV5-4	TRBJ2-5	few	CASSFQDSQETQYF	TGTGCCAGCAGCTTCCAGGACAGTCAAGAGACCCAGTACTTC
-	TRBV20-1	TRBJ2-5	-	CSARVAFEETQYF	TGCAGTGCTAGAGTGGCTTTCGAGGAGACCCAGTACTTC
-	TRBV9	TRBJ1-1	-	CASSVEGVTEAFF	TGTGCCAGCAGCGTAGAGGGAGTCACTGAAGCTTTCTTT
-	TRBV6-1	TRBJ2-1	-	CASRAGTYNEQFF	TGTGCCAGCAGAGCCGGGACTTACAATGAGCAGTTCTTC
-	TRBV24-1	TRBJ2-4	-	CATSEEDRLLAKNIQYF	TGTGCCACCAGTGAGGAAGACAGGTTACTAGCCAAAAACATTCAGTACTTC
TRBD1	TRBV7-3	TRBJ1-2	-	CASSLGQGSDGYTF	TGTGCCAGCAGCCTCGGACAGGGATCGGATGGCTACACCTTC
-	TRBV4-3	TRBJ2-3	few	CASSQEPYTDTQYF	TGCGCCAGCAGCCAAGAACCCTACACAGATACGCAGTATTTT
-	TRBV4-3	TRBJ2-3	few	CATAATMSTDTQYF	TGCGCCACCGCCGCAACTATGAGCACAGATACGCAGTATTTT
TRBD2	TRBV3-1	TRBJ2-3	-	CAICLSFPGGAMADTQYF	TGTGCCATCTGTTTATCTTTCCCGGGGGGGGCTATGGCAGATACGCAGTATTTT
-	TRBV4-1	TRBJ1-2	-	CASSQGLTGQTNYGYTF	TGCGCCAGCAGCCAAGGGTTGACCGGACAAACTAACTATGGCTACACCTTC
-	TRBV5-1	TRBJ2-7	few	CASSQTPRDPYEQYF	TGCGCCAGCAGTCAAACCCCCCGGGACCCCTACGAGCAGTACTTC
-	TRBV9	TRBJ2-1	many	CASSDTPGRKKSYNEQFF	TGTGCCAGCAGCGACACGCCGGGACGCAAAAAATCATACAATGAGCAGTTCTTC
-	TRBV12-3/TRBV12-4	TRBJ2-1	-	CASSLDAGPGYNEQFF	TGTGCCAGCAGTTTAGATGCAGGGCCGGGCTACAATGAGCAGTTCTTC
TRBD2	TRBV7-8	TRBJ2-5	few	CASSFTSGVYQETQYF	TGTGCCAGCAGCTTTACTAGCGGGGTCTACCAAGAGACCCAGTACTTC
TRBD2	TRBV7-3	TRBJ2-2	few	CASTPLAGPGTGELFF	TGTGCCAGCACCCCTTTAGCGGGGCCGGGCACCGGGGAGCTGTTTTTT
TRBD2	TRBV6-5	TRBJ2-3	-	CASSYSKRGGTDTQYF	TGTGCCAGCAGTTACTCAAAGCGGGGGGGCACAGATACGCAGTATTTT
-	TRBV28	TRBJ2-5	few	CASSFWRGSSGTQYF	TGTGCCAGCAGTTTTTGGCGGGGATCCTCCGGGACCCAGTACTTC